This T cell receptor (beta chain) emerged from a study of T-cell memory formation after mild COVID-19. After removal of 5 bases from V and 2 bases from J, the junction contained 7 bases not matched to a gene. Germline-derived CDR1 and CDR2 are LNHDA and SQIVND (reference sequence). There are 15 residues in the CDR3. Constant-segment primers served in 5'RACE that generated TCR alpha and TCR beta cDNA libraries bearing sample barcodes and UMIs. Each CDR3 protein gets one entry after TCRdb re-called the 5' RACE reads with MiXCR. The data contain about 360,000 distinct CDR3 sequences, approximately 14% of them seen just once; the ten biggest clones take up about 22%. This clonotype was picked up a small number of times.

The V gene is TRBV19, the J gene TRBJ2-3; 7 bases map to TRBD2. The receptor comes from a man younger than 35 who had mild COVID-19 (a few samples of this study predate the infection). Cell type and time point are not known. Sequences were obtained from PBMCs or a T cell subset sorted from them (not recorded which). The CDR3 DNA follows: TGTGCCAGTAGTGAGCGGGGCGGATCCACAGATACGCAGTATTTT. It encodes CASSERGGSTDTQYF.